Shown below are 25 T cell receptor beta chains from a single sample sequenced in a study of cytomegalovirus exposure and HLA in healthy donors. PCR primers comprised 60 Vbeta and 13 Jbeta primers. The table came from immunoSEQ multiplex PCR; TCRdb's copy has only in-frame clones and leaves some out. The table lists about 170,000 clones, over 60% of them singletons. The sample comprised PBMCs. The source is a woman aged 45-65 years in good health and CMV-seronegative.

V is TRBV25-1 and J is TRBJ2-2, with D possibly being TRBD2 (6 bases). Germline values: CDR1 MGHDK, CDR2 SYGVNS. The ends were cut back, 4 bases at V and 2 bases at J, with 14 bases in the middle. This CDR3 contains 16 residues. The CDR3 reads CASSVASGRNTGELFF. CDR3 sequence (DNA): TGTGCCAGCAGTGTGGCCAGCGGGCGTAACACCGGGGAGCTGTTTTTT.

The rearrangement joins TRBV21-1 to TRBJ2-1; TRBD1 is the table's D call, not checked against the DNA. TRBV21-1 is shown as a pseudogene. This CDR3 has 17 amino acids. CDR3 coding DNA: TGTGCCAGCAGCAGGACCACAACGGGGACAGGGTCCAATGAGCAGTTCTTC. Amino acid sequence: CASSRTTTGTGSNEQFF.

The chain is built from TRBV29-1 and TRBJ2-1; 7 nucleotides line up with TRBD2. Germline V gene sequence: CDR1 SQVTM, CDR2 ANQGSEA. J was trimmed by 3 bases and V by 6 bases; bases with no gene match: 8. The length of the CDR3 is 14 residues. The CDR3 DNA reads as TGCAGCGTCCCTAGGAGCGGGAACTACAATGAGCAGTTCTTC. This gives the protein CSVPRSGNYNEQFF.

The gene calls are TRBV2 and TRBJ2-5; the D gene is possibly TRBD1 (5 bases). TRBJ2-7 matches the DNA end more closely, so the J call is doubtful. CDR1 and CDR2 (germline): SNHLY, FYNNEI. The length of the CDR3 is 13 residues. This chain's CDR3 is CASSVTDRYEQYF. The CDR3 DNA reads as TGTGCCAGCAGTGTTACAGACAGATACGAGCAGTACTTC.

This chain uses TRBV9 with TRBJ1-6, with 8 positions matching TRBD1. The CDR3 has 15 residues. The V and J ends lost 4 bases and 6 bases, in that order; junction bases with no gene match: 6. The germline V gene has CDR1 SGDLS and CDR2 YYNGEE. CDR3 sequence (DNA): TGTGCCAGCAGCCCCCAGACAGGGGTTAATTCACCCCTCCACTTT. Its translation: CASSPQTGVNSPLHF.

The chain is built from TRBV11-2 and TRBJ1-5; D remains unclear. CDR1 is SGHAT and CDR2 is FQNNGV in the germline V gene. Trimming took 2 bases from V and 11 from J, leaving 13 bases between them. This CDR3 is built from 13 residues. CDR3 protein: CASSLISGLAQHF. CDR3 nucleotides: TGTGCCAGCAGCTTAATATCGGGTTTAGCCCAGCATTTT.

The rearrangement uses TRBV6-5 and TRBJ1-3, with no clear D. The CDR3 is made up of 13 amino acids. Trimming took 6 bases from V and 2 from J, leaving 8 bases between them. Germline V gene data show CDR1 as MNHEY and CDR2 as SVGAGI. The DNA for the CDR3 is TGTGCCAGCAGCTCACCGGCTGGAAACACCATATATTTT. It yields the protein CASSSPAGNTIYF.

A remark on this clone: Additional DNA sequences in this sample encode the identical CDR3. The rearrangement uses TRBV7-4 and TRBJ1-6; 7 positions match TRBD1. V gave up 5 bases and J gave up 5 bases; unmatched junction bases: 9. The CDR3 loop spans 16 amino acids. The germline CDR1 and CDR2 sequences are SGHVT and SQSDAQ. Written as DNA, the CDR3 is TGTGCCAGCAGCCCCAGTGGGGACAGTAATAATTCACCCCTCCACTTT. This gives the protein CASSPSGDSNNSPLHF.

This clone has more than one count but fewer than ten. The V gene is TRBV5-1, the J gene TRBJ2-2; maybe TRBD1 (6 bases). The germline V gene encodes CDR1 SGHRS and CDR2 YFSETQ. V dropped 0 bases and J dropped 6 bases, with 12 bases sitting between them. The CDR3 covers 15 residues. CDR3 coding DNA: TGCGCCAGCAGCTTGGCAGGGGCCAACCCCGGGGAGCTGTTTTTT. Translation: CASSLAGANPGELFF.

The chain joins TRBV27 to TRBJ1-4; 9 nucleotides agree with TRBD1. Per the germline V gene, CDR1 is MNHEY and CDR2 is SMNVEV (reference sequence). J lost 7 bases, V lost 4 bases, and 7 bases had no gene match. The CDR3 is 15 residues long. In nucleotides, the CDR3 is TGTGCCAGCAGTTCCCCCGGGACAGGGAGTGAAAAACTGTTTTTT. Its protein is CASSSPGTGSEKLFF.

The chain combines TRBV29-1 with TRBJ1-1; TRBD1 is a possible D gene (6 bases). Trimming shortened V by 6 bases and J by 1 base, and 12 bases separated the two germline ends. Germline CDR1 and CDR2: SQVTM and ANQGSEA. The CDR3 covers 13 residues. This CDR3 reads CSVRDNSNTEAFF. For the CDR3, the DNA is TGCAGCGTCAGGGACAATTCGAACACTGAAGCTTTCTTT.

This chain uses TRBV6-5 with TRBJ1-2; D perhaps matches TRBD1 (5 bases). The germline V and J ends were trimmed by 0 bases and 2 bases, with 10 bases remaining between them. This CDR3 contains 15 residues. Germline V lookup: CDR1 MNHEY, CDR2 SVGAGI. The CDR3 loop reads CASSYSRQTNYGYTF. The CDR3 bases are TGTGCCAGCAGTTACTCCCGACAGACCAACTATGGCTACACCTTC.

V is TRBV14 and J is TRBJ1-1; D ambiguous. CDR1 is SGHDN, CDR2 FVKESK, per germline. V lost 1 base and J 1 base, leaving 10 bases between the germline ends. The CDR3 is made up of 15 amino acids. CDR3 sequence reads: CASSQASGANTEAFF. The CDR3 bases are TGTGCCAGCAGCCAAGCATCAGGCGCGAACACTGAAGCTTTCTTT.

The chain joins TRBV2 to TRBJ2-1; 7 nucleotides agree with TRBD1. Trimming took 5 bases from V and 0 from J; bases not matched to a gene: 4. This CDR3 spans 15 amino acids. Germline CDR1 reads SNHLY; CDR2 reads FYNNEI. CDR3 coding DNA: TGTGCCAGCAGTTTGGACAGGACCTCCTACAATGAGCAGTTCTTC. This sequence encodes CASSLDRTSYNEQFF.

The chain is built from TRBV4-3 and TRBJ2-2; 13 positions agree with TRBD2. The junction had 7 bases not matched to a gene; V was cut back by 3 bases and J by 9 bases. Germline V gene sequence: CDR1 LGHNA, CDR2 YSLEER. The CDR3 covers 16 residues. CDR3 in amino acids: CASSQDRTSGSRELFF. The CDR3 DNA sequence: TGCGCCAGCAGCCAGGACCGGACTAGCGGGAGCCGGGAGCTGTTTTTT.

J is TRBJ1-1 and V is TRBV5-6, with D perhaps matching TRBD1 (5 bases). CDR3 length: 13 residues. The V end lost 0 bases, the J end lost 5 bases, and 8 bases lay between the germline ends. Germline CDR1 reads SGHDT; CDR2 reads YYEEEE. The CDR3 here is CASSLVGATEAFF. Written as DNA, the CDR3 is TGTGCCAGCAGCTTGGTAGGGGCTACTGAAGCTTTCTTT.

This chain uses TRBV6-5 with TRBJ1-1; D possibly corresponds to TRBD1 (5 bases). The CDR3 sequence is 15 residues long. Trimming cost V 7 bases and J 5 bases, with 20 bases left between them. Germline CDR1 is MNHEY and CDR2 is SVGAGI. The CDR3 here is CASNSGRPEGTEAFF. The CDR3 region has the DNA TGTGCCAGCAATTCGGGACGTCCGGAGGGGACTGAAGCTTTCTTT.

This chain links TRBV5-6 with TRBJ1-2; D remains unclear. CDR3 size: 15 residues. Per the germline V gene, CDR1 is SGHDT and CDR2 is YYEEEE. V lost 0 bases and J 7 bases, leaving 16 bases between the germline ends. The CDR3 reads CASSLADRGLGGYTF. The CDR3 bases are TGTGCCAGCAGCTTGGCCGATCGAGGGCTTGGTGGCTACACCTTC. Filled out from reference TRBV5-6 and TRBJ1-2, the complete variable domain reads DAGVTQSPTHLIKTRGQQVTLRCSPKSGHDTVSWYQQALGQGPQFIFQYYEEEERQRGNFPDRFSGHQFPNYSSELNVNALLLGDSALYLCASSLADRGLGGYTFGSGTRLTVV.

The CDR3 region has the DNA TGTGCCAGCAGTTACTCTGAGGGTTACAGCAATCAGCCCCAGCATTTT. This encodes CASSYSEGYSNQPQHF. This rearrangement joins TRBV6-6 to TRBJ1-5; D gene uncertain. V was shortened by 0 bases and J by 1 base, with 10 bases between the two germline ends. Germline assignment: CDR1 MNHNY and CDR2 SVGAGI (reference sequence). This CDR3 comprises 16 residues.

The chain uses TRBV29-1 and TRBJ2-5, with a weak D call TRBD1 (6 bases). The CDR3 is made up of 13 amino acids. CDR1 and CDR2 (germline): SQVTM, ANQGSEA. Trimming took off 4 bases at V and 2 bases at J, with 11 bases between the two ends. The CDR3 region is CSVALGAQETQYF. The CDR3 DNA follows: TGCAGCGTTGCCCTGGGGGCACAAGAGACCCAGTACTTC.

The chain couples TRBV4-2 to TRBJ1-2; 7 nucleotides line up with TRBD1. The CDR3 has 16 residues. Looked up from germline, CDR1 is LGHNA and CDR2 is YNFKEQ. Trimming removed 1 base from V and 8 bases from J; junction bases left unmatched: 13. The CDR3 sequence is CASSQGTGDLTWGYTF. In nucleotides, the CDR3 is TGTGCCAGCAGCCAAGGCACAGGGGATTTGACTTGGGGCTACACCTTC.

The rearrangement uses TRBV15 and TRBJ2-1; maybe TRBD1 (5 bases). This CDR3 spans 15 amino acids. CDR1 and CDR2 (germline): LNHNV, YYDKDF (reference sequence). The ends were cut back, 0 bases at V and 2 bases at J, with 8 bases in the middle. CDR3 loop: CATSRDRATYNEQFF. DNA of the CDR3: TGTGCCACCAGCAGAGACAGGGCCACCTACAATGAGCAGTTCTTC.

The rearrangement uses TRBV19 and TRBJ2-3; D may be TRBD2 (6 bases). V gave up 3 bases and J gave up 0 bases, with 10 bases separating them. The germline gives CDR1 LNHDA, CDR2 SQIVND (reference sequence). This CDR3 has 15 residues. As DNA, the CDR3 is TGTGCCAGTAGTATGGGGGGTTCTAGCACAGATACGCAGTATTTT. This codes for CASSMGGSSTDTQYF.

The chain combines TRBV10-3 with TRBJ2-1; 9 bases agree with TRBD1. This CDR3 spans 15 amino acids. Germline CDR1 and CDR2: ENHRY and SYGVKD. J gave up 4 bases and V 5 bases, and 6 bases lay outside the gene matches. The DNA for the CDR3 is TGTGCCATCAGTCCCCGGACAGGGGTATACAATGAGCAGTTCTTC. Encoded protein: CAISPRTGVYNEQFF.

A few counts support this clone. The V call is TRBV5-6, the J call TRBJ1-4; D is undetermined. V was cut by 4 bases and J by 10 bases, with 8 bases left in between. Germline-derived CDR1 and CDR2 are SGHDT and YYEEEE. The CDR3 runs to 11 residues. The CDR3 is CASSHGLKLFF. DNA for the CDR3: TGTGCCAGCAGCCATGGACTAAAACTGTTTTTT. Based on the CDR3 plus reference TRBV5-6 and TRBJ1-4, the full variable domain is DAGVTQSPTHLIKTRGQQVTLRCSPKSGHDTVSWYQQALGQGPQFIFQYYEEEERQRGNFPDRFSGHQFPNYSSELNVNALLLGDSALYLCASSHGLKLFFGSGTQLSVL.